This T cell receptor (beta chain) was profiled in a study of cytomegalovirus exposure and HLA in healthy donors. General study results and limits: Later analysis identified a missense DCLRE1C variant that was linked to TCR beta V- and J-gene trimming.

The PCR made use of 60 Vbeta and 13 Jbeta primers. TCRdb keeps only in-frame clones here, not all; method: immunoSEQ multiplex PCR. The sample comprises some 140,000 clones, about 70% of which are singletons, and about 3.1% rests with the top ten. Of note for this clone: Its antigen remains unknown.

The source is a man aged 40-55 years in good health and CMV-seronegative. The sequenced sample consisted of PBMCs.

CDR3: CAISEPVGSYGYTF. In DNA, the CDR3 is TGTGCCATCAGTGAGCCGGTCGGGTCCTATGGCTACACCTTC. The chain joins TRBV10-3 to TRBJ1-2; D is ambiguous. Germline-derived CDR1 and CDR2 are ENHRY and SYGVKD. V was cut by 2 bases and J by 4 bases, with 11 bases left in between. The CDR3 runs 14 residues.